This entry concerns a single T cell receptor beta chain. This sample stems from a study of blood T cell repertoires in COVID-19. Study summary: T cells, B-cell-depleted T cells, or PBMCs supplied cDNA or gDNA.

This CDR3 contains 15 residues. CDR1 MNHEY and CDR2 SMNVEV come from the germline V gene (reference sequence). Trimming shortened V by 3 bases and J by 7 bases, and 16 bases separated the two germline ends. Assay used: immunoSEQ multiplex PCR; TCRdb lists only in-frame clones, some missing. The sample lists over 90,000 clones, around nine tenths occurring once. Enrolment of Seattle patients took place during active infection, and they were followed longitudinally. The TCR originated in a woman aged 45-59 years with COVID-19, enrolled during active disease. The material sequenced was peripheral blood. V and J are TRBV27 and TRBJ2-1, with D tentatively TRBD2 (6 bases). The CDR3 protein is CASSFDGGSGNEQFF. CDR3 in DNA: TGTGCCAGCAGTTTTGACGGGGGTTCGGGAAATGAGCAGTTCTTC.